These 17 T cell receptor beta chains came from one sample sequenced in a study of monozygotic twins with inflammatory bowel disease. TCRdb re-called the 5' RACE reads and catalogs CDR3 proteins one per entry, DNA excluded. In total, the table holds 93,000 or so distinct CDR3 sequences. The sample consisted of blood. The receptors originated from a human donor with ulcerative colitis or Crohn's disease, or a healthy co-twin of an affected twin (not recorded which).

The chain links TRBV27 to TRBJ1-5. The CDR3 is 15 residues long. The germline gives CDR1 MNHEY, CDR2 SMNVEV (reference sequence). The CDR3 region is CASSLTWGYNQPQHF.

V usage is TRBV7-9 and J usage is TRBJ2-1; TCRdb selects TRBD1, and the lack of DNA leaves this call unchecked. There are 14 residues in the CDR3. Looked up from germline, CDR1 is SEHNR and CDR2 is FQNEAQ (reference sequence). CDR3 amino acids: CASSSTRWGNEQFF.

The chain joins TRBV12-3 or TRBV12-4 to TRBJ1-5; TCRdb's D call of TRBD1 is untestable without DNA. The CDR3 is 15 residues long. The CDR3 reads CASRPGTGVNQPQHF.

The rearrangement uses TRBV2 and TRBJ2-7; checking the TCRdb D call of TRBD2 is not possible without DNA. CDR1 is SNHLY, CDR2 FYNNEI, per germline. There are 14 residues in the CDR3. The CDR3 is CASSDLGLAYEQYF.

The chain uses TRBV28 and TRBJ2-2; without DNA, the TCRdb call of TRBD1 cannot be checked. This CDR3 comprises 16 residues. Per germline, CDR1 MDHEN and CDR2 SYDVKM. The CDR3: CASVPGDRGLTGELFF.

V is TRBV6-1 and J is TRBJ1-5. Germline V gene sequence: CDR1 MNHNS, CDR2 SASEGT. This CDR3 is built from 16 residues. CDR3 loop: CASSTSRRIGDQPQHF.

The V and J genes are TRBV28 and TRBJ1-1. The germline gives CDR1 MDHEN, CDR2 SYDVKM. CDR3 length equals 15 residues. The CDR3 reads CASSFAGSGRTEAFF.

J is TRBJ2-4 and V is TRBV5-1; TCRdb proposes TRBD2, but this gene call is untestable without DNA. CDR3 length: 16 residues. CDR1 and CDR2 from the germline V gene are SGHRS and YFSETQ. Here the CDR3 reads CASSLGLALAKNIQYF.

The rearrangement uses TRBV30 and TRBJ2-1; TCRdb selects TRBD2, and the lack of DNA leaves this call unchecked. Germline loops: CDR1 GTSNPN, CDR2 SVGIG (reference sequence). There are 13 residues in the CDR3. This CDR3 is CAWRGTSTGEQFF. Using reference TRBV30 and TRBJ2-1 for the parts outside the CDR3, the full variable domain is SQTIHQWPATLVQPVGSPLSLECTVEGTSNPNLYWYRQAAGRGLQLLFYSVGIGQISSEVPQNLSASRPQDRQFILSSKKLLLSDSGFYLCAWRGTSTGEQFFGPGTRLTVL.

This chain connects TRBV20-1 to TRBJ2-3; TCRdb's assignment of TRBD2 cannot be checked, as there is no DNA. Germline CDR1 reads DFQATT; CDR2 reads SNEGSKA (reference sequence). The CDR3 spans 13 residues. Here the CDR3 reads CSARGDFTDTQYF.

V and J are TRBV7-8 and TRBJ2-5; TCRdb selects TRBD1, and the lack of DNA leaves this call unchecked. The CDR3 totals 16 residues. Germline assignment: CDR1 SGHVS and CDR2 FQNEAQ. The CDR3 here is CASSLEGRGYQETQYF.

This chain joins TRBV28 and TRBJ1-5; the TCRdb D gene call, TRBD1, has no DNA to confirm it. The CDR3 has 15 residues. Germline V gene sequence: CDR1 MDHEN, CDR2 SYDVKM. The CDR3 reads CASRRLDRLHQPQHF.

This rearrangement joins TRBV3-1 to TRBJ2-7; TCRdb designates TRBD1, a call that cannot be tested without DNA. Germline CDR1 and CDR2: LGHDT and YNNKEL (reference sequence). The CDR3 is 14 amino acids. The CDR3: CASSQSTGGREQYF.

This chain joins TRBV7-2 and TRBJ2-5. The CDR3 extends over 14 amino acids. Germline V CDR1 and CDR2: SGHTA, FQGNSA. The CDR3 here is CASSLVPRQGTQYF.

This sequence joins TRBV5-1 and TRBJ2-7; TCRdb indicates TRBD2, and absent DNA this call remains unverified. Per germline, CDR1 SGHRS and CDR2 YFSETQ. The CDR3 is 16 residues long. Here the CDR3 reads CASSLSVGGPSVEQYF.

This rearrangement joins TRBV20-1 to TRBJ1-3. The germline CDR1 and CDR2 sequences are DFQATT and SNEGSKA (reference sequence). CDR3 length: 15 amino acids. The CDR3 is CSARGSGGSGNTIYF.

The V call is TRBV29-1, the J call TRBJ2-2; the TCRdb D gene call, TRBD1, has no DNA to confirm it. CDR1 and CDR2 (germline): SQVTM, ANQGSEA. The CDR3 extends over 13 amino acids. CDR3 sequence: CSVTGLVAGELFF.